This T cell receptor (beta chain) emerged from a study of long-term antiretroviral therapy in people with HIV. On this clone itself: Its antigen is currently unknown.

V was pared by 5 bases and J by 2 bases, with 4 bases of the junction left unmatched. Germline values: CDR1 SEHNR, CDR2 FQNEAQ (reference sequence). This CDR3 has 14 residues. Investigators performed immunoSEQ version v3.0 at survey level. Clones were sequenced by immunoSEQ multiplex PCR, and TCRdb holds only the in-frame ones, with some missing. The table includes under 20,000 clones, roughly 89% detected once. Study-wide findings and caveats: Controls exceeded HIV repertoires in CDR3 length range.

This specimen was unsorted PBMCs, taken 3 years after starting antiretroviral therapy. The V call is TRBV7-9, the J call TRBJ2-5; 8 positions match TRBD2. The sequence was obtained from a man over 45 with HIV. CDR3 loop: CASSKAGVQETQYF. CDR3 DNA: TGTGCCAGCAGCAAAGCGGGGGTTCAAGAGACCCAGTACTTC. Drawing the rest from reference TRBV7-9 and TRBJ2-5, the complete variable domain is DTGVSQNPRHKITKRGQNVTFRCDPISEHNRLYWYRQTLGQGPEFLTYFQNEAQLEKSRLLSDRFSAERPKGSFSTLEIQRTEQGDSAMYLCASSKAGVQETQYFGPGTRLLVL.